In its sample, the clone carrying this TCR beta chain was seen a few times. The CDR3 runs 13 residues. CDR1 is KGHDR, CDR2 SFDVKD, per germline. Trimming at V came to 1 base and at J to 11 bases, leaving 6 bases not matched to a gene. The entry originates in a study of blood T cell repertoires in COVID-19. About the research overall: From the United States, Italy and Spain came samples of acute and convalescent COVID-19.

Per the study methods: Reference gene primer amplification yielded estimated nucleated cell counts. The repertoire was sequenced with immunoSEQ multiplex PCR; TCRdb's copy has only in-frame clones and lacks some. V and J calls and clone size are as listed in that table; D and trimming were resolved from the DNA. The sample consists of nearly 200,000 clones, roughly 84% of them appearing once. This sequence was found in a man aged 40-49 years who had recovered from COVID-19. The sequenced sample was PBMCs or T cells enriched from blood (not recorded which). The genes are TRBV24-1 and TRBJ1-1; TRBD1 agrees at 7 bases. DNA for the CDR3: TGTGCCACCAGTGATTTCGGGGACAGAGGGGCTTTCTTT. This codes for CATSDFGDRGAFF.